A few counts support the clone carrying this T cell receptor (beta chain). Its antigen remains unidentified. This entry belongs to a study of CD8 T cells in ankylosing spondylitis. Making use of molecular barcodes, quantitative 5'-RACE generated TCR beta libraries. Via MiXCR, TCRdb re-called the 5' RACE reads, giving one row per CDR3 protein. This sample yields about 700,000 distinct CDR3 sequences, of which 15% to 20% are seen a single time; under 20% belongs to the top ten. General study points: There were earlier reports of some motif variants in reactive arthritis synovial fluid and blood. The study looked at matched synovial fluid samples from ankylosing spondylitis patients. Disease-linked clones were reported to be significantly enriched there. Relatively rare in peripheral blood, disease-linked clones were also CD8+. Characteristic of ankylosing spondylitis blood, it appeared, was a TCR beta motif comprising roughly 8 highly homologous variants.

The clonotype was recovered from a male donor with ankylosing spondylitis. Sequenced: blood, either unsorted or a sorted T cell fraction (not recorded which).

The DNA of the CDR3 is TGTGCCAGCAGAAGAGCGGGGGACACAGATACGCAGTATTTT. It translates to CASRRAGDTDTQYF. This sequence joins TRBV2 and TRBJ2-3; 8 bases match TRBD2. Germline values: CDR1 SNHLY, CDR2 FYNNEI. The CDR3 totals 14 residues. The V and J ends lost 6 bases and 2 bases, in that order; junction bases with no gene match: 4.